This is a list of T cell receptor beta chains from one sample in a study of identical twins. Via MiXCR, TCRdb re-called the 5' RACE reads, giving one row per CDR3 protein. The data hold 500,000 to 700,000 distinct CDR3 sequences, with roughly 6.6% observed a single time. These sequences were also reported in another study, on yellow fever vaccine responses in identical twins.

The specimen was PBMCs. Every receptor here comes from a woman between 18 and 30 years old in good health. CDR3s include the opening cysteine and the closing phenylalanine or tryptophan.

v_call	j_call	cdr3_length	cdr3_aa
TRBV27	TRBJ2-1	14	CASRRASTYNEQFF
TRBV12-3/TRBV12-4	TRBJ2-7	14	CASSITGTTYEQYF
TRBV12-3/TRBV12-4	TRBJ2-1	16	CASTLQASGGYNEQFF
TRBV15	TRBJ1-1	11	CATTGDTEAFF
TRBV2	TRBJ2-1	14	CASSAGGENNEQFF
TRBV12-3/TRBV12-4	TRBJ2-3	18	CASSLRGVRRQSTDTQYF
TRBV6-4	TRBJ2-3	15	CASSEGASGTDTQYF
TRBV7-9	TRBJ1-2	14	CASSLGSPNDGYTF
TRBV27	TRBJ2-2	14	CASSFSRITGELFF
TRBV12-3/TRBV12-4	TRBJ1-6	17	CASRKPGPNEYNSPLHF
TRBV20-1	TRBJ2-1	15	CSASSGTGGFNEQFF
TRBV24-1	TRBJ2-1	17	CATSGLTSGLTYNEQFF
TRBV6-1	TRBJ2-5	15	CASRAYRGLQETQYF
TRBV20-1	TRBJ1-2	14	CSARFRDRDYGYTF
TRBV20-1	TRBJ2-4	14	CSASEGLGKNIQYF